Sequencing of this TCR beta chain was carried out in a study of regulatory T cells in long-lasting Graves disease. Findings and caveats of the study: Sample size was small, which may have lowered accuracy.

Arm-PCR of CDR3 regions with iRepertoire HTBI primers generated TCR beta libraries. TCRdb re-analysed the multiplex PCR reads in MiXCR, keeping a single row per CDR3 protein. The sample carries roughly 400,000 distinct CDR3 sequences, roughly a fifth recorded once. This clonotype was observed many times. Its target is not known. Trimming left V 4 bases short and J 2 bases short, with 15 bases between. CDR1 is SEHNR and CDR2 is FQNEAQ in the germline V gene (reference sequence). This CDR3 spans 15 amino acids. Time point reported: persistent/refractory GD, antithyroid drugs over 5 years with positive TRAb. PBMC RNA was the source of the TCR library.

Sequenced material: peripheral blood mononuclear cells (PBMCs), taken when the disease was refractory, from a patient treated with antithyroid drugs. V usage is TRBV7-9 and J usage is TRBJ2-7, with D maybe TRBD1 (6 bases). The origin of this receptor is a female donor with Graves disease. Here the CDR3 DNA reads TGTGCCAGCAGCTCGACCGGGACAAATGCCTACGAGCAGTACTTC. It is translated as CASSSTGTNAYEQYF.